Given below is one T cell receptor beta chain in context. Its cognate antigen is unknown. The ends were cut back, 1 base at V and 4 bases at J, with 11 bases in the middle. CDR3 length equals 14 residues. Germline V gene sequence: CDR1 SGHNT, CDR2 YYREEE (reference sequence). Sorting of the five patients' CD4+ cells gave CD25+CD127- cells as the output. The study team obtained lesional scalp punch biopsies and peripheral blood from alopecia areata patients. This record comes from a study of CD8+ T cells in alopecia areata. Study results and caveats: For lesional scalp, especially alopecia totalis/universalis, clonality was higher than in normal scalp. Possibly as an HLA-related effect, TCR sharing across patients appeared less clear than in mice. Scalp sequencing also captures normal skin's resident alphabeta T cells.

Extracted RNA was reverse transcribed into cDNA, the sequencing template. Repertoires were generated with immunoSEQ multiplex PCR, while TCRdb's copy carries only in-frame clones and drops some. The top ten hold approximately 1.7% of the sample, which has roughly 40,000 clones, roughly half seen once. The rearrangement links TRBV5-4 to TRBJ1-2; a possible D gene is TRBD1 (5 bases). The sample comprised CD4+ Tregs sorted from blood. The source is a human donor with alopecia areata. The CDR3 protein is CASSLHQGPYGYTF. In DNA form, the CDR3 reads TGTGCCAGCAGCTTGCACCAGGGCCCCTATGGCTACACCTTC.